This T cell receptor (beta chain) is from a study of blood T cell repertoires in COVID-19. TCRdb's copy holds only in-frame clones and misses some; the assay was immunoSEQ multiplex PCR. The data contain roughly 240,000 clones, 88% of them singletons. Grouping used clinical history reported by participants in a survey and questionnaire. This clone showed up just once. CDR1 and CDR2 (germline): LGHNA, YNFKEQ. V was cut by 0 bases and J by 8 bases, with 17 bases left in between. This CDR3 has 16 residues. This TCR derives from a woman between 40 and 55 years old with acute COVID-19. Input material: PBMCs or T cells enriched from blood (not recorded which). The V gene is TRBV4-2, the J gene TRBJ1-5; D may be TRBD1 (6 bases). The CDR3 loop is CASSQDWAGTREPQHF. The CDR3 bases are TGTGCCAGCAGCCAAGATTGGGCAGGGACAAGGGAGCCCCAGCATTTT.